The 25 T cell receptor beta chains given below trace back to one sample, sequenced in a study of T-cell reconstitution after alpha-beta-depleted transplantation in children. TCRbeta library preparation incorporated unique molecular identifiers. TCRdb reprocessed the PCR reads with MiXCR, giving one entry per CDR3 protein. Among approximately 190,000 distinct CDR3 sequences, 6.3% were seen once, and the ten largest hold roughly 4.5%. This specimen was PBMCs, taken before TCRalphabeta/CD19-depleted stem cell transplant. These receptors came from a girl less than two years old with combined immunodeficiency, due to receive a stem cell transplant.

This clonotype was seen many times. The chain joins TRBV5-4 to TRBJ2-6, with 9 bases identical to TRBD1. CDR1 SGHNT and CDR2 YYREEE come from the germline V gene (reference sequence). The CDR3 sequence is 18 residues long. Unmatched junction bases numbered 5, after V lost 0 bases and J lost 1 base. In nucleotides, the CDR3 is TGTGCCAGCAGCTTGGGTGGACAGGGGCCGTCTGGGGCCAACGTCCTGACTTTC. It encodes CASSLGGQGPSGANVLTF.

This clonotype showed up many times. The rearrangement uses TRBV12-3 or TRBV12-4 and TRBJ2-7; TRBD2 matches at 9 bases. The CDR3 has 13 amino acids. V was pared by 6 bases and J by 6 bases, with 6 bases of the junction left unmatched. The CDR3 is CASRPGLAIEQYF. The CDR3 region has the DNA TGTGCCAGCAGGCCGGGACTAGCCATCGAGCAGTACTTC.

The rearrangement joins TRBV6-4 to TRBJ2-7; TRBD2 aligns across 14 bases. Germline CDR1 and CDR2: MRHNA and SNTAGT. CDR3 length: 18 residues. J lost 7 bases, V lost 5 bases, and 16 bases had no gene match. The CDR3 is CASSPHGLAGGSFWEQYF. The CDR3 nucleotides are TGTGCCAGCAGTCCACATGGACTAGCGGGGGGATCATTTTGGGAGCAGTACTTC.

The table lists this clonotype with many counts. The V gene is TRBV5-1, the J gene TRBJ2-7; D remains ambiguous. Germline values: CDR1 SGHRS, CDR2 YFSETQ. This CDR3 contains 12 residues. Trimming removed 1 base from V and 3 bases from J, with 5 bases in between. DNA of the CDR3: TGCGCCAGCAGCTTGAACCTCTACGAGCAGTACTTC. Translating it yields CASSLNLYEQYF.

There are many counts of this clonotype. J is TRBJ2-2 and V is TRBV6-5; D remains ambiguous. The V gene lost 0 bases and the J gene lost 7 bases, with 12 bases spanning the gap. Per germline, CDR1 MNHEY and CDR2 SVGAGI. The CDR3 is 15 residues long. CDR3 protein: CASSYSTAHRGELFF. The CDR3 nucleotides read TGTGCCAGCAGTTACTCGACTGCCCACCGCGGGGAGCTGTTTTTT.

This clonotype was counted at least ten times. This sequence joins TRBV5-1 and TRBJ1-1; 9 bases match TRBD1. The CDR3 totals 18 residues. In germline, CDR1 is SGHRS, CDR2 YFSETQ. The trim removed 4 bases at V and 4 bases at J, leaving 17 bases unmatched. CDR3 sequence reads: CASSPSRTQGAVGTEAFF. The CDR3, as DNA: TGCGCCAGCAGCCCGTCTCGGACACAGGGGGCAGTCGGCACTGAAGCTTTCTTT.

This clonotype was counted at least ten times. V usage is TRBV19 and J usage is TRBJ2-3; 10 bases fit TRBD2. In germline, CDR1 is LNHDA, CDR2 SQIVND (reference sequence). The CDR3 contains 16 residues. V was pared by 2 bases and J by 3 bases, with 5 bases of the junction left unmatched. The CDR3 loop reads CASSITLAGDTDTQYF. The CDR3 DNA follows: TGTGCCAGTAGTATAACCCTAGCGGGGGATACAGATACGCAGTATTTT.

This clonotype occurred many times. The genes are TRBV20-1 and TRBJ2-1, with D perhaps TRBD2 (6 bases). V was clipped by 3 bases and J by 5 bases, with 23 bases between them. The CDR3 covers 17 residues. Germline V gene data show CDR1 as DFQATT and CDR2 as SNEGSKA (reference sequence). CDR3 residues: CSARSKLAGHVHNEQFF. CDR3 bases: TGCAGTGCTAGGAGTAAACTAGCAGGACACGTACACAATGAGCAGTTCTTC.

This clonotype was counted ten times or more. This rearrangement joins TRBV13 to TRBJ2-2; no clear D. Germline V lookup: CDR1 PRHDT, CDR2 FYEKMQ (reference sequence). CDR3 length: 12 amino acids. Trimming removed 4 bases from V and 6 bases from J, with 6 bases in between. Written as DNA, the CDR3 is TGTGCCAGCAGCTCCCTGGCCGGGGAGCTGTTTTTT. Its protein product is CASSSLAGELFF.

This clonotype showed up many times. The chain links TRBV7-2 to TRBJ2-7, with D perhaps matching TRBD1 or TRBD2 (5 bases each). The V gene's germline CDR1 is SGHTA and CDR2 FQGNSA. V lost 3 bases, J lost 2 bases, and 20 bases lay in between. The CDR3 has 17 residues. The CDR3 region is CASSFISMSGAPYEQYF. The CDR3 DNA reads as TGTGCCAGCAGCTTTATTTCCATGTCCGGGGCACCCTACGAGCAGTACTTC.

This clonotype was detected ten times or more. V and J are TRBV2 and TRBJ2-4; D is uncertain. The CDR3 length is 12 residues. Trimming cost V 7 bases and J 5 bases, with 9 bases left between them. CDR1 is SNHLY and CDR2 is FYNNEI in the germline V gene. DNA for the CDR3: TGTGCCAGCAAAGTGGTGGAAAACATTCAGTACTTC. Residues: CASKVVENIQYF. The whole variable domain, remainder taken from reference TRBV2 and TRBJ2-4, is EPEVTQTPSHQVTQMGQEVILRCVPISNHLYFYWYRQILGQKVEFLVSFYNNEISEKSEIFDDQFSVERPDGSNFTLKIRSTKLEDSAMYFCASKVVENIQYFGAGTRLSVL.

There are many counts of this clonotype. The gene calls are TRBV7-6 and TRBJ2-3; a weak D match, TRBD2 (7 bases). The CDR3 consists of 16 residues. The V end lost 0 bases, the J end lost 2 bases, and 12 bases lay between the germline ends. The germline gives CDR1 SGHVS, CDR2 FNYEAQ. The CDR3 is CASSLAGAGATDTQYF. CDR3 nucleotides: TGTGCCAGCAGCTTAGCAGGCGCGGGGGCCACAGATACGCAGTATTTT.

Many counts were recorded for this clonotype. The chain carries TRBV7-6 and TRBJ2-7, with D tentatively TRBD2 (6 bases). Trimming took 4 bases from V and 4 from J, leaving 11 bases between them. This CDR3 contains 13 residues. Germline values: CDR1 SGHVS, CDR2 FNYEAQ. In DNA, the CDR3 is TGTGCCAGCAGCTACGAGCGGGCTTACGAGCAGTACTTC. It specifies CASSYERAYEQYF.

This clonotype was counted ten times or more. The rearrangement uses TRBV13 and TRBJ1-4; 10 bases are a match to TRBD1. CDR1 is PRHDT and CDR2 is FYEKMQ in the germline V gene (reference sequence). The CDR3 has 16 amino acids. The trim removed 3 bases at V and 8 bases at J, leaving 9 bases unmatched. The CDR3, as DNA: TGTGCCAGCAGCTTGGCGACAGGGGGCGTCGAGGAAAAACTGTTTTTT. The encoded protein is CASSLATGGVEEKLFF.

Ten or more counts support this clonotype. The DNA of the CDR3 is TGCCCCGAGGGGACTAGCGGAGTCTACGAGCAGTACTTC. Protein sequence: CPEGTSGVYEQYF. V gene TRBV20-1 combines with J gene TRBJ2-7; TRBD2 matches at 11 bases. The CDR3 sequence is 13 residues long. Germline V gene lookup returns CDR1 DFQATT and CDR2 SNEGSKA (reference sequence).

This clonotype was seen many times. CDR3 protein: CSAQEPHHPRRGLKNIQYF. CDR3 in DNA: TGCAGTGCTCAAGAGCCACACCACCCACGCCGCGGTCTCAAAAACATTCAGTACTTC. The V and J genes are TRBV20-1 and TRBJ2-4, with D hard to call. This CDR3 contains 19 residues. Trimming cost V 5 bases and J 3 bases, with 29 bases left between them. Per germline, CDR1 DFQATT and CDR2 SNEGSKA (reference sequence).

This clonotype came up many times. The chain uses TRBV12-3 or TRBV12-4 and TRBJ2-3, with 7 bases lining up with TRBD2. This CDR3 is built from 12 residues. Germline trimming cut 6 bases from V and 5 bases from J; bases unmatched to any gene: 2. As DNA, the CDR3 is TGTGCCAGCAGGGGGGGGATAGATACGCAGTATTTT. It encodes CASRGGIDTQYF.

This chain links TRBV29-1 with TRBJ1-2, with 8 bases aligning to TRBD1. The V and J ends lost 0 bases and 3 bases, in that order; junction bases with no gene match: 12. The germline CDR1 and CDR2 sequences are SQVTM and ANQGSEA. This CDR3 spans 17 amino acids. The CDR3 nucleotides are TGCAGCGTTGAAGATCTCGGGGAGGCGGACAGGGACTATGGCTACACCTTC. It is translated as CSVEDLGEADRDYGYTF.

This clonotype occurred many times. The chain has TRBV29-1 and TRBJ2-5, with D possibly matching TRBD1 (6 bases). The CDR3 is 13 residues long. Deletions cut 5 bases from V and 1 base from J, with 11 bases between. Germline assignment: CDR1 SQVTM and CDR2 ANQGSEA. Written as DNA, the CDR3 is TGCAGCGTTCGAATGACAGGCCAAGAGACCCAGTACTTC. Its protein is CSVRMTGQETQYF.

This clonotype was picked up many times. V is TRBV5-1 and J is TRBJ2-2; 9 bases are shared with TRBD1. The CDR3 totals 18 residues. CDR1 is SGHRS, CDR2 YFSETQ, per germline. V gave up 3 bases and J gave up 4 bases; unmatched junction bases: 13. The CDR3 loop is CASSSNLRDRVSTGELFF. CDR3 bases: TGCGCCAGCAGCTCCAATCTCCGGGACAGGGTATCCACCGGGGAGCTGTTTTTT.

This clonotype was seen ten or more times. The V and J genes are TRBV2 and TRBJ2-1, with a weak D call TRBD1 (6 bases). CDR3 length equals 11 residues. Germline CDR1 SNHLY, CDR2 FYNNEI. Trimming stripped 7 bases from V and 10 bases from J, with 11 bases between. This CDR3 is CASIPGTEQFF. The CDR3 DNA follows: TGTGCCAGCATACCCGGGACAGAGCAGTTCTTC.

In this sample, this clonotype turned up many times. The rearrangement links TRBV28 to TRBJ2-2; D is undetermined. The germline gives CDR1 MDHEN, CDR2 SYDVKM. Trimming shortened V by 6 bases and J by 7 bases, and 9 bases separated the two germline ends. The CDR3 is 12 residues long. The CDR3 DNA sequence: TGTGCCAGCAGGAGAATGGGCGGGGAGCTGTTTTTT. Protein: CASRRMGGELFF.

V is TRBV6-2 or TRBV6-3 and J is TRBJ2-6; D gene uncertain. The CDR3 is 14 amino acids. V lost 2 bases, J lost 0 bases, and 2 bases lay in between. The germline V gene has CDR1 MNHEY and CDR2 SVGEGT. CDR3 sequence (DNA): TGTGCCAGCAGTTACGACTCTGGGGCCAACGTCCTGACTTTC. Its translation: CASSYDSGANVLTF.

This clonotype was seen at least ten times. Relative to the germline gene, one junction end is altered; a read error may explain this. The chain couples TRBV7-8 to TRBJ1-1; no clear D gene. The CDR3 length is 14 residues. Looked up from germline, CDR1 is SGHVS and CDR2 is FQNEAQ. The CDR3 region has the DNA TGTGCCAGCAGCTATTATTCTGTGGCCACTGAAGTTTTCTTT. It codes for CASSYYSVATEVFF.

In this sample, this clonotype turned up many times. The V call is TRBV5-1, the J call TRBJ1-6; D call uncertain. The CDR3 sequence is 15 residues long. Trimming stripped 0 bases from V and 7 bases from J, with 11 bases between. Germline V gives CDR1 SGHRS, CDR2 YFSETQ. CDR3 sequence reads: CASSLGLKENSPLHF. CDR3 sequence (DNA): TGCGCCAGCAGCTTGGGACTCAAAGAGAATTCACCCCTCCACTTT.